Detailed here is one TCR beta chain. The antigen is unknown. The sample belongs to a study of pediatric ulcerative colitis. Study-level findings and limits: Compared with controls, ulcerative colitis showed greater blood-rectum clone sharing.

Rectal tissue came from one to two pinch biopsies taken at colonoscopy. The CDR3 is 14 residues long. The germline V gene encodes CDR1 MNHNS and CDR2 SASEGT. The junction had 4 bases not matched to a gene; V was cut back by 5 bases and J by 1 base. Assay: immunoSEQ multiplex PCR; the TCRdb copy retains only in-frame clones and omits some. The table lists over 20,000 clones, roughly two thirds of them singletons. The rearrangement joins TRBV6-1 to TRBJ1-1; 7 bases agree with TRBD1. The sample comprised gut tissue. This TCR derives from a boy aged 5-17 years with severe ulcerative colitis. CDR3 protein: CASSLTGPNTEAFF. The CDR3 region has the DNA TGTGCCAGCAGTTTGACAGGGCCGAACACTGAAGCTTTCTTT.